Sequencing of this T cell receptor (beta chain) was carried out in a study of STAT3 mutations in large granular lymphocyte leukemia. Average productive template count per sample was about 44,000. Clones were read by immunoSEQ multiplex PCR, and TCRdb kept only the in-frame ones, dropping some. The repertoire includes 4,500 to 6,000 clones, roughly 94% of them detected once, and 33% sits in the top ten. This clone was seen just once. Its antigen is unidentified. Study results and caveats: Sampling intervals varied between patients and samples. In T-cell large granular lymphocyte leukemia, about half of patients showed multiple immunodominant subclonotypes.

The ends were cut back, 4 bases at V and 0 bases at J, with 10 bases in the middle. This CDR3 spans 15 amino acids. Germline V gene lookup returns CDR1 SGHRS and CDR2 YFSETQ. The clonotype was recovered from a man aged 55-75 years with T-cell large granular lymphocyte leukemia. Some clones in this sample may be carry-over from other donors' samples. The V call is TRBV5-1, the J call TRBJ2-2, with no clear D. The source material was peripheral blood mononuclear cells. The DNA for the CDR3 is TGCGCCAGCAGCCCGGAACAAGCGAACACCGGGGAGCTGTTTTTT. Protein sequence: CASSPEQANTGELFF.